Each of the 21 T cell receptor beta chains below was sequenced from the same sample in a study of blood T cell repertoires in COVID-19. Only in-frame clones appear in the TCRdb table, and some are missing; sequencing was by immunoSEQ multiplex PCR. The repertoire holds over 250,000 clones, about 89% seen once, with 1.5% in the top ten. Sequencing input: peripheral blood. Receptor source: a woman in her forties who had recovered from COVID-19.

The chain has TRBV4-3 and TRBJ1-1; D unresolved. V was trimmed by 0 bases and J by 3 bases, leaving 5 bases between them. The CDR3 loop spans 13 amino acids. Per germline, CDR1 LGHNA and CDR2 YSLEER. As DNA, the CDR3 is TGCGCCAGCAGCCAAGAGAGTCACACTGAAGCTTTCTTT. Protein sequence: CASSQESHTEAFF.

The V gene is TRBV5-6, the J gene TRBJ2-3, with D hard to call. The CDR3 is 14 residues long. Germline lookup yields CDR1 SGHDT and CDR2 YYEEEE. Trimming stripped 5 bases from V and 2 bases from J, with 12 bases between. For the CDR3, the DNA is TGTGCCAGCAGTTCCAGGTCGGCCACAGATACGCAGTATTTT. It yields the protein CASSSRSATDTQYF.

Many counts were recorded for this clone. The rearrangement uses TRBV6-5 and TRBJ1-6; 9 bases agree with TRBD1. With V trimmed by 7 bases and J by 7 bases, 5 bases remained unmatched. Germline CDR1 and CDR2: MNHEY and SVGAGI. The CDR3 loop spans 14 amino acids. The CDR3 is CASKGQGINSPLHF. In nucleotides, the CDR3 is TGTGCCAGCAAGGGACAGGGCATCAATTCACCCCTCCACTTT.

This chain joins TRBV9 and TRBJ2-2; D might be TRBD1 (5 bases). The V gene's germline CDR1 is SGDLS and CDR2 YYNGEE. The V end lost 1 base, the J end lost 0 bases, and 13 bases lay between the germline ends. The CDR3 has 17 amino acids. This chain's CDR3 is CASSVFQGKANTGELFF. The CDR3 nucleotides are TGTGCCAGCAGCGTATTCCAGGGAAAGGCGAACACCGGGGAGCTGTTTTTT.

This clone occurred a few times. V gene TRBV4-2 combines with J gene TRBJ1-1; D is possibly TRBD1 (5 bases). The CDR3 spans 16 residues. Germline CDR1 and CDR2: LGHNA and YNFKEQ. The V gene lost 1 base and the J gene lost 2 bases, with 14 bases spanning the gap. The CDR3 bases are TGTGCCAGCAGCCAAGGGGGCCGGGGGACTAACACTGAAGCTTTCTTT. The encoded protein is CASSQGGRGTNTEAFF.

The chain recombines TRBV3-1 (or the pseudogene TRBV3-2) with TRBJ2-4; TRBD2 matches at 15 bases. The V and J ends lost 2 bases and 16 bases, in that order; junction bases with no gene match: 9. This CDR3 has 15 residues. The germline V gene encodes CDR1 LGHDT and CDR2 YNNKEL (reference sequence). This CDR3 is CASSQLGLAGGPIYF. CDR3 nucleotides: TGTGCCAGCAGCCAATTGGGACTAGCGGGGGGCCCCATATACTTC.

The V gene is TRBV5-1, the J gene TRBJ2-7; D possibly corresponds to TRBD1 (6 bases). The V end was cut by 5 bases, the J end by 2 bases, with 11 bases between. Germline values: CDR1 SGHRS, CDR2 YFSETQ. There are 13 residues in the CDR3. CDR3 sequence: CASRGQSTYEQYF. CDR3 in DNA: TGCGCCAGCAGAGGACAGAGCACCTACGAGCAGTACTTC. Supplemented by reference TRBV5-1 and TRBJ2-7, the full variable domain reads KAGVTQTPRYLIKTRGQQVTLSCSPISGHRSVSWYQQTPGQGLQFLFEYFSETQRNKGNFPGRFSGRQFSNSRSEMNVSTLELGDSALYLCASRGQSTYEQYFGPGTRLTVT.

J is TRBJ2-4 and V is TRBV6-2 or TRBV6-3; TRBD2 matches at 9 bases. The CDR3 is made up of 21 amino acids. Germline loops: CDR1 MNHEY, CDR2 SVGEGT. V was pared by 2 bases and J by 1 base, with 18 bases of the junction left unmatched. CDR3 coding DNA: TGTGCCAGCAGTTACCTCACTAGGCCGGGGACTAGCAGGGGGGCCAAAAACATTCAGTACTTC. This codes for CASSYLTRPGTSRGAKNIQYF.

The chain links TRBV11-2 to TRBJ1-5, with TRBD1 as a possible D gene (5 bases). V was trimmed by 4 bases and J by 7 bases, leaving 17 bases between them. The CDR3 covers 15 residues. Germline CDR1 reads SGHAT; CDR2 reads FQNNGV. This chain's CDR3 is CASSSLGGANQPQHF. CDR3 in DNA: TGTGCCAGCAGCTCCCTGGGCGGGGCTAACCAGCCCCAGCATTTT.

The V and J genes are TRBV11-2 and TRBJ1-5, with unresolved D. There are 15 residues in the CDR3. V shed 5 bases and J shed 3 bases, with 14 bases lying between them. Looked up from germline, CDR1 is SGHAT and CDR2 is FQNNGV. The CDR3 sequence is CASSPVRTSNQPQHF. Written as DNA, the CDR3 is TGTGCCAGCAGCCCGGTCAGGACTTCCAATCAGCCCCAGCATTTT.

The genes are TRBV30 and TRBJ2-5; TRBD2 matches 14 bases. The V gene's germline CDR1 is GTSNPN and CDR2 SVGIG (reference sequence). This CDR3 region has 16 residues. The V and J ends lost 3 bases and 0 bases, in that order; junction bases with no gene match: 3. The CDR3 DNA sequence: TGTGCCTGGAGCCTGGGACTAGCGGGGGACCAAGAGACCCAGTACTTC. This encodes CAWSLGLAGDQETQYF.

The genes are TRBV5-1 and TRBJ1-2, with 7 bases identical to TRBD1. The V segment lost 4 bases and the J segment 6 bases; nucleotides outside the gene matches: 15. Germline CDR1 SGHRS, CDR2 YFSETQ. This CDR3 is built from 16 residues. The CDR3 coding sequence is TGCGCCAGCAGCCTGCAGGCTCAGGGGGATCTTGATGGCTACACCTTC. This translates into CASSLQAQGDLDGYTF.

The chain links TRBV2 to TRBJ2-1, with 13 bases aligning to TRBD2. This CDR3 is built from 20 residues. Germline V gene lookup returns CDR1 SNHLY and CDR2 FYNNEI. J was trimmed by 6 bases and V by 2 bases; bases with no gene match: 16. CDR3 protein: CASSEPGLAGPNALPNEQFF. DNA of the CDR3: TGTGCCAGCAGTGAACCGGGACTAGCGGGGCCCAATGCCCTCCCCAATGAGCAGTTCTTC.

CDR3 loop: CASSLDRGNEQFF. In DNA form, the CDR3 reads TGTGCCAGCAGCTTGGACAGGGGCAATGAGCAGTTCTTC. This sequence joins TRBV5-6 and TRBJ2-1; the match to TRBD1 covers 7 bases. V lost 0 bases and J lost 6; bases outside the gene matches: 0. Germline V gives CDR1 SGHDT, CDR2 YYEEEE. CDR3 length: 13 amino acids.

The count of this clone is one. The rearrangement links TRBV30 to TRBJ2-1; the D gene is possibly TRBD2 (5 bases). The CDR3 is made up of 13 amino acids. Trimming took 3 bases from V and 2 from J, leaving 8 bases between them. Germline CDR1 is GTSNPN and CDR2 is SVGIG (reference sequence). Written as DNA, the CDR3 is TGTGCCTGGAGGCCCGGGACCTACAATGAGCAGTTCTTC. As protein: CAWRPGTYNEQFF. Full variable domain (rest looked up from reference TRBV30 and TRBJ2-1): SQTIHQWPATLVQPVGSPLSLECTVEGTSNPNLYWYRQAAGRGLQLLFYSVGIGQISSEVPQNLSASRPQDRQFILSSKKLLLSDSGFYLCAWRPGTYNEQFFGPGTRLTVL.

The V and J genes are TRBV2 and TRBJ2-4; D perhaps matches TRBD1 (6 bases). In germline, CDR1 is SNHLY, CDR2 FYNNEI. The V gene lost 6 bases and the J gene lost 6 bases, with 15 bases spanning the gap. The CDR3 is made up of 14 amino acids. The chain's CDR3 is CASSDARGLNIQYF. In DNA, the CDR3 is TGTGCCAGCAGCGACGCCAGGGGATTAAACATTCAGTACTTC.

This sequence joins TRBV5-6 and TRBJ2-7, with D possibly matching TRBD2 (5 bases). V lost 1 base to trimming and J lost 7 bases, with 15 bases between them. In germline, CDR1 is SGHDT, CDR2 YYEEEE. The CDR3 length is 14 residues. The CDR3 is CASSLIGGPSEQYF. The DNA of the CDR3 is TGTGCCAGCAGCTTGATCGGAGGCCCTAGTGAGCAGTACTTC. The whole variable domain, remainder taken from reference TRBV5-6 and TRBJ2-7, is DAGVTQSPTHLIKTRGQQVTLRCSPKSGHDTVSWYQQALGQGPQFIFQYYEEEERQRGNFPDRFSGHQFPNYSSELNVNALLLGDSALYLCASSLIGGPSEQYFGPGTRLTVT.

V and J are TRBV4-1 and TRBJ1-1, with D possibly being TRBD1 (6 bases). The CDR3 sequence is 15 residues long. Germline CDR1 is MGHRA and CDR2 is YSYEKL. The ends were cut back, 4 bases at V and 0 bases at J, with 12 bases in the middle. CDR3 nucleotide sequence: TGCGCCAGCAGCCTAAGGGGGGGAATGAACACTGAAGCTTTCTTT. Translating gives CASSLRGGMNTEAFF.

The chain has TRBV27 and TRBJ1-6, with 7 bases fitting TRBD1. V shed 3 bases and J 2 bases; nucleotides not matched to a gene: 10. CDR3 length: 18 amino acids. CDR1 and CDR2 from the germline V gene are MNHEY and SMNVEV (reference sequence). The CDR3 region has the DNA TGTGCCAGCAGTTTTGGGCACAGGGGAAGGACCTATAATTCACCCCTCCACTTT. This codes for CASSFGHRGRTYNSPLHF.

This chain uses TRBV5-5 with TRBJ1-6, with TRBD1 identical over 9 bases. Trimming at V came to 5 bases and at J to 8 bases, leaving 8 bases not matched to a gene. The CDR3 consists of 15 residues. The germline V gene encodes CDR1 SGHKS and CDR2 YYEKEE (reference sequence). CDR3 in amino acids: CASSRQGDQDSPLHF. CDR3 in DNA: TGTGCCAGCAGTAGACAGGGGGACCAGGATTCACCCCTCCACTTT.

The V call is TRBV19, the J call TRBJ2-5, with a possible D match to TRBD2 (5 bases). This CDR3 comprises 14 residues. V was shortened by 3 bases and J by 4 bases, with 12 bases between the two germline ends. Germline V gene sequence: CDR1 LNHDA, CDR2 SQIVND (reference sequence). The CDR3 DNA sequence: TGTGCCAGTAGTATCCGTGGTCGGGGAGAGACCCAGTACTTC. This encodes CASSIRGRGETQYF.